The rows below give T cell receptor beta chains drawn from one sample of a study of blood T cells in healthy people across ages. TCRdb itself ran the 5' RACE reads through MiXCR, one entry per CDR3 protein. The sample holds over 950,000 distinct CDR3 sequences, about 53% seen once. Sequencing was carried out using blood. Receptor source: an older woman in good health. CDR3s include the opening cysteine and the closing phenylalanine or tryptophan. Each record gives: clone size, D gene, V gene, J gene, CDR3 protein, CDR3 DNA. The D gene is left open where the match is weak. Size values are once, few and many counts, or a class for expanded clones, and some rows have none.

few	TRBD2	TRBV4-2	TRBJ2-1	CASSQGAASGPYNEQFF	TGTGCCAGCAGCCAAGGGGCTGCTAGCGGCCCCTACAATGAGCAGTTCTTC
.	.	TRBV20-1	TRBJ1-3	CNARDYLSGNTIYF	TGCAATGCTAGAGATTACCTTTCAGGAAACACCATATATTTT
once	.	TRBV20-1	TRBJ2-3	CSARFAAMGYTQYF	TGCAGTGCCAGATTCGCAGCCATGGGGTATACGCAGTATTTT
.	TRBD1	TRBV24-1	TRBJ2-1	CATMGQEDYEQFF	TGTGCCACTATGGGACAGGAGGACTACGAGCAGTTCTTC
few	.	TRBV9	TRBJ2-4	CASSVAGGGAGHAENIQYF	TGTGCCAGCAGCGTAGCTGGTGGGGGAGCGGGACATGCGGAAAACATTCAGTACTTC
few	.	TRBV29-1	TRBJ2-7	CSVGYQGYEQYF	TGCAGCGTTGGTTACCAGGGCTACGAGCAGTACTTC
.	TRBD2	TRBV20-1	TRBJ2-3	CSAPALAGRGSTDTQYF	TGCAGTGCCCCAGCTTTGGCGGGGCGGGGGAGCACAGATACGCAGTATTTT
.	TRBD1	TRBV28	TRBJ2-7	CASSPREGAWVPAYEQYF	TGTGCCAGCAGTCCCCGCGAGGGGGCGTGGGTCCCCGCCTACGAGCAGTACTTC
.	.	TRBV12-3/TRBV12-4	TRBJ2-7	CASSHTRGHEQYF	TGTGCCAGCAGCCACACCAGGGGTCACGAGCAGTACTTC
.	TRBD1	TRBV6-2/TRBV6-3	TRBJ2-7	CASRDGTGTYEQYF	TGTGCCAGCAGGGACGGGACAGGGACCTACGAGCAGTACTTC
.	TRBD1	TRBV6-5	TRBJ1-2	CASSDGTGKNYGYTF	TGTGCCAGCAGTGACGGGACAGGAAAAAACTATGGCTACACCTTC
.	.	TRBV7-2	TRBJ1-5	CASSLVVFSQGPYSNQPQHF	TGTGCCAGCAGCTTAGTAGTGTTTTCCCAAGGCCCCTATAGCAATCAGCCCCAGCATTTT
.	.	TRBV4-1	TRBJ1-1	CASSPQGTGTLYTEAFF	TGCGCCAGCAGCCCCCAGGGAACGGGCACCCTGTACACTGAAGCTTTCTTT
few	TRBD2	TRBV15	TRBJ2-1	CATSRDATSGYNEQFF	TGTGCCACCAGCAGAGATGCAACTAGCGGGTACAATGAGCAGTTCTTC
.	TRBD1	TRBV27	TRBJ2-7	CASSTYRGRYEQYF	TGTGCCAGCAGTACCTACAGGGGGCGGTACGAGCAGTACTTC
.	.	TRBV7-9	TRBJ1-4	CASSYKMGWGTKEKLFF	TGTGCCAGCAGCTACAAAATGGGATGGGGAACTAAGGAAAAACTGTTTTTT
.	TRBD2	TRBV5-1	TRBJ2-5	CASSLGGASGTPRDNEQYF	TGCGCCAGCAGCTTGGGGGGGGCTAGCGGGACACCTCGAGACAATGAGCAGTACTTC
few	TRBD1	TRBV28	TRBJ2-7	CASSSPGTEHYEQYF	TGTGCCAGCAGTTCCCCCGGGACAGAGCACTACGAGCAGTACTTC
.	TRBD2	TRBV12-3/TRBV12-4	TRBJ2-3	CASSFSGRMDTQYF	TGTGCCAGCAGTTTTAGCGGGAGAATGGATACGCAGTATTTT
many	.	TRBV3-1	TRBJ2-3	CASSYGRSTDTQYF	TGTGCCAGCAGCTACGGGAGAAGCACAGATACGCAGTATTTT
.	.	TRBV28	TRBJ2-1	CASSLWAESYNEQFF	TGTGCCAGCAGTTTATGGGCGGAGTCCTACAATGAGCAGTTCTTC
once	.	TRBV6-1	TRBJ2-3	CAGSERWLAISDTQYF	TGTGCCGGCAGTGAAAGGTGGCTAGCGATTTCAGATACGCAGTATTTT
.	.	TRBV6-1	TRBJ2-5	CASSEVGASLETQYF	TGTGCCAGCAGTGAAGTAGGTGCATCCTTAGAGACCCAGTACTTC
few	.	TRBV27	TRBJ1-2	CASSFGTAYGYTF	TGTGCCAGCAGTTTCGGAACAGCTTATGGCTACACCTTC
few	.	TRBV4-2	TRBJ2-7	CASSQGSSRGSYEQYF	TGTGCCAGCAGCCAAGGATCCTCCCGGGGCTCCTACGAGCAGTACTTC
.	TRBD2	TRBV12-3/TRBV12-4	TRBJ2-1	CASIPGTSVYNEQFF	TGTGCCAGCATCCCCGGGACTAGCGTCTACAATGAGCAGTTCTTC
few	TRBD2	TRBV7-2	TRBJ2-1	CASSSRTSDEQFF	TGTGCCAGCAGCTCCCGGACTAGCGATGAGCAGTTCTTC
few	.	TRBV20-1	TRBJ2-7	CSASPLAKWPRGSKYYEQYF	TGCAGTGCTAGTCCACTAGCGAAATGGCCCAGGGGTTCCAAATACTACGAGCAGTACTTC
.	.	TRBV12-3/TRBV12-4	TRBJ1-2	CASRNFTGNGYTF	TGTGCCAGCAGAAACTTCACAGGGAATGGCTACACCTTC